What follows are 3 T cell receptor beta chains derived from one specimen sequenced in a study of blood T cell repertoires in COVID-19. Generated by immunoSEQ multiplex PCR, the TCRdb table keeps only in-frame clones and is missing some. The sample consists of about 87,000 clones, roughly 91% of them appearing once. Sequencing input: peripheral blood. Every receptor here comes from an elderly woman with acute or convalescent COVID-19.

A remark on this clone: The same CDR3 also results from other DNA sequences found in this sample. The gene calls are TRBV6-5 and TRBJ1-2; TRBD1 aligns across 10 bases. The germline V gene has CDR1 MNHEY and CDR2 SVGAGI. V lost 6 bases and J lost 5; bases outside the gene matches: 6. The CDR3 runs 14 residues. Here the CDR3 reads CASSDRGRRYGYTF. The CDR3, as DNA: TGTGCCAGCAGCGACAGGGGGCGCCGATATGGCTACACCTTC.

The rearrangement links TRBV5-1 to TRBJ1-5; 8 bases line up with TRBD1. Germline lookup yields CDR1 SGHRS and CDR2 YFSETQ. V gave up 9 bases and J gave up 5 bases; unmatched junction bases: 16. The CDR3 totals 16 residues. CDR3 sequence: CATILTRQGKDQPQHF. In DNA, the CDR3 is TGCGCCACCATCTTAACCCGACAGGGGAAGGATCAGCCCCAGCATTTT. The full variable domain, in which reference TRBV5-1 and TRBJ1-5 provide the parts outside the CDR3, is KAGVTQTPRYLIKTRGQQVTLSCSPISGHRSVSWYQQTPGQGLQFLFEYFSETQRNKGNFPGRFSGRQFSNSRSEMNVSTLELGDSALYLCATILTRQGKDQPQHFGDGTRLSIL.

V gene TRBV6-5 combines with J gene TRBJ1-2; D ambiguous. Germline V gene data show CDR1 as MNHEY and CDR2 as SVGAGI. Deletions cut 2 bases from V and 1 base from J, with 2 bases between. The CDR3 totals 12 residues. CDR3 sequence (DNA): TGTGCCAGCAGTTACCGTAACTATGGCTACACCTTC. This gives the protein CASSYRNYGYTF.